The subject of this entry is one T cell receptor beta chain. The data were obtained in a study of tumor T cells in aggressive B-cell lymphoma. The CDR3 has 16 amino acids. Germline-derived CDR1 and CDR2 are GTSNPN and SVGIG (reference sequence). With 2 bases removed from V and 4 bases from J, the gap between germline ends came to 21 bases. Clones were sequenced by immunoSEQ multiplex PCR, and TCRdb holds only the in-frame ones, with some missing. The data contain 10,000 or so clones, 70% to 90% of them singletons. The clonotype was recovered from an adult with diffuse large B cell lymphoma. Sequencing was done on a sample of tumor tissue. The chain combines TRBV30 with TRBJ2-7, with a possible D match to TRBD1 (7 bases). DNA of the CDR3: TGTGCCTGGAGTCCAAGGGTGGTGCAGGGGGGTTACGAGCAGTACTTC. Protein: CAWSPRVVQGGYEQYF.